This T cell receptor (beta chain) was obtained from a study of radiation and T cells in renal cell carcinoma. Overall study results and limits: In blood, top tumor clones expanded by 2 weeks, shrinking by 4.

Using immunoSEQ multiplex PCR, the repertoire was profiled, and TCRdb retains in-frame clones only, with some absent. The sample lists 120,000 or so clones, more than 75% seen once, with over 4.5% in the top ten. CDR3 length: 16 residues. The V end was cut by 4 bases, the J end by 5 bases, with 18 bases between. Germline lookup yields CDR1 SGHDT and CDR2 YYEEEE. The sample's time point: blood 2 weeks post-SBRT. Treatment defined: 15 Gy SBRT to primary tumor, nephrectomy 4 weeks later. Blood was sampled at baseline, 2 weeks and 4 weeks after SBRT. A note on this clone: Its antigen is undetermined.

Sequenced material: blood, taken from a patient whose treatment included radiotherapy and nephrectomy. The TCR was taken from a woman in her 70s with renal cell carcinoma. The rearrangement joins TRBV5-6 to TRBJ2-2; tentative D call: TRBD1 (5 bases). This CDR3 is CASSRVDTVLTGELFF. CDR3 DNA sequence: TGTGCCAGCAGCCGGGTGGACACCGTCTTAACCGGGGAGCTGTTTTTT.